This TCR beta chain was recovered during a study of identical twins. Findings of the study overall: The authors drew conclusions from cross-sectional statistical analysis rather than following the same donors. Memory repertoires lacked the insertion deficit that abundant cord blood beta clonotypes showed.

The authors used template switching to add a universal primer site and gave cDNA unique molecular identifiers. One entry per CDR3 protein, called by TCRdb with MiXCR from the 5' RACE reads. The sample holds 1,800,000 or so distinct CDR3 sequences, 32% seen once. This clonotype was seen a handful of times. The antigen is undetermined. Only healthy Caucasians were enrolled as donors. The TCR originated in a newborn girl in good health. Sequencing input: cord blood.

This chain's CDR3 is CAITSTGNTEAFF. The CDR3 DNA follows: TGTGCCATCACCTCAACAGGGAACACTGAAGCTTTCTTT. The chain employs TRBV10-3 and TRBJ1-1, with D tentatively TRBD1 (5 bases). Trimming left V 7 bases short and J 1 base short, with 10 bases between. This CDR3 is 13 amino acids long. Looked up from germline, CDR1 is ENHRY and CDR2 is SYGVKD.